These T cell receptor beta chains were read from a single sample in a study of CD8 T cells in Susac syndrome. Each CDR3 protein gets one entry after TCRdb re-called the immunoSEQ multiplex PCR reads with MiXCR. Seen here are 100,000 to 150,000 distinct CDR3 sequences, about 95% observed once, and the top ten hold around 0.2%. Source material: CD8+ T cells from PBMCs. The origin of the receptors is a human donor with Susac syndrome. Both conserved end residues are part of each CDR3. Fields, in order: CDR3 protein, CDR3 DNA, V gene, D gene, J gene, clone size. A D gene is named only where the DNA matches it firmly. Clone size is stated in some rows and not others, as once, few, many or a class when expanded.

CDR3aa: CAWSVRPSDNEQFF
CDR3nt: TGTGCCTGGAGTGTTAGGCCCTCCGACAATGAGCAGTTCTTC
v_gene: TRBV30
d_gene: NA
j_gene: TRBJ2-1
abundance: NA

CDR3aa: CSADRLATQETQYF
CDR3nt: TGCAGCGCCGACAGACTAGCCACACAAGAGACCCAGTACTTC
v_gene: TRBV29-1
d_gene: TRBD2
j_gene: TRBJ2-5
abundance: NA

CDR3aa: CASSLMGADEQYF
CDR3nt: TGTGCCAGCAGCTTAATGGGGGCTGACGAGCAGTACTTC
v_gene: TRBV7-3
d_gene: NA
j_gene: TRBJ2-7
abundance: NA

CDR3aa: CASSRRVAGLGQPQHF
CDR3nt: TGTGCCAGCAGCCGACGCGTTGCGGGGCTGGGGCAGCCCCAGCATTTT
v_gene: TRBV5-6
d_gene: NA
j_gene: TRBJ1-5
abundance: NA

CDR3aa: CASSAYGAGVNEQFF
CDR3nt: TGTGCCAGCAGCGCTTATGGGGCGGGGGTCAATGAGCAGTTCTTC
v_gene: TRBV9
d_gene: TRBD2
j_gene: TRBJ2-1
abundance: NA

CDR3aa: CASSHPGGGEDYGYTF
CDR3nt: TGTGCCAGCAGCCACCCAGGGGGCGGAGAGGACTATGGCTACACCTTC
v_gene: TRBV5-4
d_gene: TRBD1
j_gene: TRBJ1-2
abundance: NA

CDR3aa: CASTMDSLAGGPYNEQFF
CDR3nt: TGTGCCAGCACAATGGACAGTTTAGCGGGAGGGCCCTACAATGAGCAGTTCTTC
v_gene: TRBV25-1
d_gene: TRBD2
j_gene: TRBJ2-1
abundance: NA

CDR3aa: CASSFSGEKLFF
CDR3nt: TGTGCCAGCAGCTTCTCCGGGGAAAAACTGTTTTTT
v_gene: TRBV5-6
d_gene: NA
j_gene: TRBJ1-4
abundance: NA

CDR3aa: CSAKQTGRETEAFF
CDR3nt: TGCAGTGCTAAGCAGACAGGGAGAGAGACTGAAGCTTTCTTT
v_gene: TRBV20-1
d_gene: TRBD1
j_gene: TRBJ1-1
abundance: NA

CDR3aa: CSGTVGSYGYTF
CDR3nt: TGCAGCGGGACGGTGGGTAGCTATGGCTACACCTTC
v_gene: TRBV29-1
d_gene: NA
j_gene: TRBJ1-2
abundance: NA

CDR3aa: CASSQGSSPNSYNEQFF
CDR3nt: TGCGCCAGCAGCCAAGGATCGAGCCCGAACTCCTACAATGAGCAGTTCTTC
v_gene: TRBV4-3
d_gene: NA
j_gene: TRBJ2-1
abundance: NA

CDR3aa: CSARSQGGTYEQYF
CDR3nt: TGCAGTGCTAGATCACAGGGGGGGACCTACGAGCAGTACTTC
v_gene: TRBV20-1
d_gene: NA
j_gene: TRBJ2-7
abundance: NA

CDR3aa: CASSQDEGGTAEAFF
CDR3nt: TGTGCCAGCAGCCAAGACGAGGGGGGGACGGCTGAAGCTTTCTTT
v_gene: TRBV4-2
d_gene: NA
j_gene: TRBJ1-1
abundance: few

CDR3aa: CASDWAVSNQPQHF
CDR3nt: TGTGCTAGTGATTGGGCGGTTTCCAATCAGCCCCAGCATTTT
v_gene: TRBV12-5
d_gene: NA
j_gene: TRBJ1-5
abundance: NA

CDR3aa: CSVSEGPYGYTF
CDR3nt: TGCAGCGTATCCGAGGGTCCCTATGGCTACACCTTC
v_gene: TRBV29-1
d_gene: NA
j_gene: TRBJ1-2
abundance: NA

CDR3aa: CASSPQTGPPGTDTQYF
CDR3nt: TGTGCCAGCAGCCCACAGACAGGGCCGCCGGGCACAGATACGCAGTATTTT
v_gene: TRBV7-6
d_gene: TRBD1
j_gene: TRBJ2-3
abundance: NA

CDR3aa: CASRMGLPRTGELFF
CDR3nt: TGTGCCAGCAGGATGGGACTCCCGAGGACCGGGGAGCTGTTTTTT
v_gene: TRBV7-9
d_gene: NA
j_gene: TRBJ2-2
abundance: NA

CDR3aa: CASSYSGASYEQYF
CDR3nt: TGTGCCAGCAGCTACTCGGGAGCCTCCTACGAGCAGTACTTC
v_gene: TRBV11-2
d_gene: NA
j_gene: TRBJ2-7
abundance: once

CDR3aa: CSVDIFDEQFF
CDR3nt: TGCAGCGTTGATATTTTCGATGAGCAGTTCTTC
v_gene: TRBV29-1
d_gene: NA
j_gene: TRBJ2-1
abundance: NA

CDR3aa: CAWSVPLNTEAFF
CDR3nt: TGTGCCTGGAGTGTTCCACTGAACACTGAAGCTTTCTTT
v_gene: TRBV30
d_gene: NA
j_gene: TRBJ1-1
abundance: NA

CDR3aa: CASSQGYQGETGELFF
CDR3nt: TGTGCCAGCAGCCAAGGATACCAAGGGGAAACCGGGGAGCTGTTTTTT
v_gene: TRBV3-1
d_gene: NA
j_gene: TRBJ2-2
abundance: NA

CDR3aa: CASSLDRGEWQYF
CDR3nt: TGTGCCAGCAGCCTGGACAGGGGGGAATGGCAGTACTTC
v_gene: TRBV3-1
d_gene: TRBD1
j_gene: TRBJ2-7
abundance: NA

CDR3aa: CASSPVPGQVETQYF
CDR3nt: TGTGCCAGCAGCCCCGTCCCGGGACAGGTAGAGACCCAGTACTTC
v_gene: TRBV7-8
d_gene: TRBD1
j_gene: TRBJ2-5
abundance: NA

CDR3aa: CASSYGTSYEQYF
CDR3nt: TGTGCCAGCAGTTACGGGACCTCCTACGAGCAGTACTTC
v_gene: TRBV6-5
d_gene: NA
j_gene: TRBJ2-7
abundance: NA

CDR3aa: CSARTTGFHTEAFF
CDR3nt: TGCAGTGCTAGAACTACAGGGTTTCACACTGAAGCTTTCTTT
v_gene: TRBV20-1
d_gene: NA
j_gene: TRBJ1-1
abundance: NA

CDR3aa: CATSREGEPTDTQYF
CDR3nt: TGTGCCACCAGCAGAGAGGGCGAGCCCACAGATACGCAGTATTTT
v_gene: TRBV15
d_gene: NA
j_gene: TRBJ2-3
abundance: NA

CDR3aa: CATSLPGRENYEQYF
CDR3nt: TGTGCCACCAGTTTACCGGGAAGGGAGAATTACGAGCAGTACTTC
v_gene: TRBV15
d_gene: NA
j_gene: TRBJ2-7
abundance: NA

CDR3aa: CASRPGYGANVLTF
CDR3nt: TGCGCCAGCAGACCAGGGTATGGGGCCAACGTCCTGACTTTC
v_gene: TRBV5-1
d_gene: NA
j_gene: TRBJ2-6
abundance: once

CDR3aa: CSARTGEDYGYTF
CDR3nt: TGCAGTGCTAGGACAGGGGAAGACTATGGCTACACCTTC
v_gene: TRBV20-1
d_gene: TRBD1
j_gene: TRBJ1-2
abundance: NA

CDR3aa: CASSVGSPEAFF
CDR3nt: TGTGCCAGCAGCGTGGGGAGCCCTGAAGCTTTCTTT
v_gene: TRBV5-6
d_gene: NA
j_gene: TRBJ1-1
abundance: once

CDR3aa: CAWSVGAGPWYF
CDR3nt: TGTGCCTGGAGTGTGGGGGCGGGCCCCTGGTATTTT
v_gene: TRBV30
d_gene: NA
j_gene: TRBJ2-3
abundance: NA

CDR3aa: CASSPGEEKGPDQETQYF
CDR3nt: TGTGCCAGCAGCCCAGGGGAAGAGAAGGGACCGGACCAAGAGACCCAGTACTTC
v_gene: TRBV7-9
d_gene: NA
j_gene: TRBJ2-5
abundance: NA

CDR3aa: CASSLEGEVNEQFF
CDR3nt: TGTGCCAGCAGCCTGGAGGGGGAGGTCAATGAGCAGTTCTTC
v_gene: TRBV13
d_gene: NA
j_gene: TRBJ2-1
abundance: NA

CDR3aa: CASSSPRADSNTGELFF
CDR3nt: TGTGCCAGCAGCTCCCCCCGGGCCGATTCGAACACCGGGGAGCTGTTTTTT
v_gene: TRBV13
d_gene: NA
j_gene: TRBJ2-2
abundance: NA

CDR3aa: CASSLGTSAYEQYF
CDR3nt: TGTGCCAGCAGTTTAGGGACCTCAGCCTACGAGCAGTACTTC
v_gene: TRBV12-3/TRBV12-4
d_gene: NA
j_gene: TRBJ2-7
abundance: NA

CDR3aa: CASSPGTGTEAFF
CDR3nt: TGTGCCAGCAGTCCTGGAACGGGCACTGAAGCTTTCTTT
v_gene: TRBV7-9
d_gene: NA
j_gene: TRBJ1-1
abundance: NA

CDR3aa: CASSLGDGERDPSFF
CDR3nt: TGTGCCAGCAGCTTAGGTGATGGGGAACGGGACCCGTCGTTCTTC
v_gene: TRBV7-6
d_gene: NA
j_gene: TRBJ2-1
abundance: NA

CDR3aa: CASSQARGMNTEAFF
CDR3nt: TGTGCCAGCAGCCAGGCCCGGGGCATGAACACTGAAGCTTTCTTT
v_gene: TRBV14
d_gene: NA
j_gene: TRBJ1-1
abundance: NA

CDR3aa: CASSFLAGELFF
CDR3nt: TGCGCCAGCAGCTTCCTAGCCGGGGAGCTGTTTTTT
v_gene: TRBV5-1
d_gene: NA
j_gene: TRBJ2-2
abundance: NA

CDR3aa: CASSITPVQLFF
CDR3nt: TGTGCCAGTAGTATAACACCCGTTCAGCTGTTTTTT
v_gene: TRBV19
d_gene: NA
j_gene: TRBJ2-2
abundance: NA

CDR3aa: CASSGGTSGLSEQFF
CDR3nt: TGTGCCAGCAGTGGAGGGACTAGCGGGCTGAGTGAGCAGTTCTTC
v_gene: TRBV6-4
d_gene: TRBD2
j_gene: TRBJ2-1
abundance: NA